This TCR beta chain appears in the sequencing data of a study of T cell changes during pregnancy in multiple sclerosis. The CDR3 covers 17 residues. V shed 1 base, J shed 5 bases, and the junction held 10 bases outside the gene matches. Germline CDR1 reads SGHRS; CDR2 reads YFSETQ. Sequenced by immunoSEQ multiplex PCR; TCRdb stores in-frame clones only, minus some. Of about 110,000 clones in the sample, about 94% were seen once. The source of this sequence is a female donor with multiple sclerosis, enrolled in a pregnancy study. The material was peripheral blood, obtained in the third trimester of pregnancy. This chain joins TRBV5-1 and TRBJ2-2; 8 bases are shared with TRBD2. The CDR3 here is CASSLSSGAGETGELFF. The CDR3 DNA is TGCGCCAGCAGCTTGTCCTCAGGAGCGGGAGAAACCGGGGAGCTGTTTTTT. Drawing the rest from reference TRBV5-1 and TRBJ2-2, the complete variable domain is KAGVTQTPRYLIKTRGQQVTLSCSPISGHRSVSWYQQTPGQGLQFLFEYFSETQRNKGNFPGRFSGRQFSNSRSEMNVSTLELGDSALYLCASSLSSGAGETGELFFGEGSRLTVL.